The rows below give T cell receptor beta chains drawn from one sample of a study of patients and donors after allogeneic stem cell transplantation. TCRdb redid the calling of the RT-PCR reads with MiXCR, one entry per CDR3 protein. The sample includes 190,000 or so distinct CDR3 sequences, over 30% of them seen just once. The sample comprised blood, either unsorted or a sorted T cell fraction (not recorded which). These receptors all stem from a human donor who was either an allogeneic HSCT recipient or a stem cell or donor lymphocyte infusion donor (not recorded which). It is not recorded whose cells these are; they may come from a transplant donor. The CDR3 runs from the conserved cysteine through the conserved F or W. Each record gives: V gene, J gene, clone size, D gene, CDR3 DNA, CDR3 protein. A D gene is named only where the DNA matches it firmly. Part of the rows lack a size; the others show once, few, many or a class for expanded clones.

V gene: TRBV5-1; J gene: TRBJ2-1; clone size: NA; D gene: NA; CDR3 DNA: TGCGCCAGCAGCTCCCAAACAGGGAGCTCCTACAATGAGCAGTTCTTC; CDR3 protein: CASSSQTGSSYNEQFF
V gene: TRBV20-1; J gene: TRBJ1-5; clone size: NA; D gene: NA; CDR3 DNA: TGCAGTGCTAATGATCAGCCCCAGCATTTT; CDR3 protein: CSANDQPQHF
V gene: TRBV10-3; J gene: TRBJ2-7; clone size: NA; D gene: TRBD1; CDR3 DNA: TGTGCCATCAGTCTCGGGACAGGGAACTACGAGCAGTACTTC; CDR3 protein: CAISLGTGNYEQYF
V gene: TRBV20-1; J gene: TRBJ2-1; clone size: NA; D gene: TRBD1; CDR3 DNA: TGCAGTGCAACCGGGACAGATTTCGATCCCTTCAATGAGCAGTTCTTC; CDR3 protein: CSATGTDFDPFNEQFF
V gene: TRBV12-3/TRBV12-4; J gene: TRBJ1-2; clone size: few; D gene: NA; CDR3 DNA: TGTGCCAGCAGTTTACGGCGGCAAAGAAACTATGGCTACACCTTC; CDR3 protein: CASSLRRQRNYGYTF
V gene: TRBV28; J gene: TRBJ1-1; clone size: few; D gene: NA; CDR3 DNA: TGTGCCAGCAGTTTACTCCAGGGAAGTAGAACTGAAGCTTTCTTT; CDR3 protein: CASSLLQGSRTEAFF
V gene: TRBV12-3/TRBV12-4; J gene: TRBJ1-5; clone size: NA; D gene: NA; CDR3 DNA: TGTGCCAGCAGTTGGAGGGGAAGCAATCAGCCCCAGCATTTT; CDR3 protein: CASSWRGSNQPQHF
V gene: TRBV4-1; J gene: TRBJ1-4; clone size: few; D gene: NA; CDR3 DNA: TGCGCCAGCAGCCACCCGAGAGGGGCACCAGAAAAACTGTTTTTT; CDR3 protein: CASSHPRGAPEKLFF
V gene: TRBV7-9; J gene: TRBJ2-3; clone size: NA; D gene: NA; CDR3 DNA: TGTGCCAGCAGCTTAGATAATACGCAGTATTTT; CDR3 protein: CASSLDNTQYF
V gene: TRBV6-6; J gene: TRBJ1-4; clone size: few; D gene: TRBD1; CDR3 DNA: TGTGCCAGCAGTTCCACAGGGGGTATATTGAAGACTAATGAAAAACTGTTTTTT; CDR3 protein: CASSSTGGILKTNEKLFF
V gene: TRBV7-2; J gene: TRBJ2-3; clone size: NA; D gene: NA; CDR3 DNA: TGTGCCAGCAGCTTAGAGTTTGCGACGCAGTATTTT; CDR3 protein: CASSLEFATQYF
V gene: TRBV4-1; J gene: TRBJ1-2; clone size: few; D gene: NA; CDR3 DNA: TGCGCCAGCACAGCCTTCTCTCGAGCTAACTATGGCTACACCTTC; CDR3 protein: CASTAFSRANYGYTF
V gene: TRBV27; J gene: TRBJ1-2; clone size: few; D gene: NA; CDR3 DNA: TGTGCCAGCAGTCGGACGCTTAACTGGGGCTACACCTTC; CDR3 protein: CASSRTLNWGYTF
V gene: TRBV20-1; J gene: TRBJ1-4; clone size: few; D gene: NA; CDR3 DNA: TGCAGTGCTACCCCCTTTCGGGGGGATAATGAAAAACTGTTTTTT; CDR3 protein: CSATPFRGDNEKLFF
V gene: TRBV5-1; J gene: TRBJ1-4; clone size: NA; D gene: NA; CDR3 DNA: TGCGCCAGCAGCAATTCGGAGGCAGGACTTAATGAAAAACTGTTTTTT; CDR3 protein: CASSNSEAGLNEKLFF
V gene: TRBV20-1; J gene: TRBJ1-5; clone size: NA; D gene: NA; CDR3 DNA: TGCAGTGCTTTCCCGGCAGGGGCCAATCAGCCCCAGCATTTT; CDR3 protein: CSAFPAGANQPQHF
V gene: TRBV27; J gene: TRBJ1-1; clone size: NA; D gene: NA; CDR3 DNA: TGTGCCAGCAGTCCAATACTACGGGGCACTGAAGCTTTCTTT; CDR3 protein: CASSPILRGTEAFF
V gene: TRBV7-9; J gene: TRBJ1-1; clone size: few; D gene: NA; CDR3 DNA: TGTGCCAGCAGCTTAGTTCGGGAAGTCACTGAAGCTTTCTTT; CDR3 protein: CASSLVREVTEAFF
V gene: TRBV18; J gene: TRBJ1-1; clone size: once; D gene: NA; CDR3 DNA: TGTGCCAGCTCAGTAGGGACACCCTTGGAAGCTTTCTTT; CDR3 protein: CASSVGTPLEAFF
V gene: TRBV13; J gene: TRBJ1-4; clone size: NA; D gene: TRBD1; CDR3 DNA: TGTGCCAGCAGCCCCCGACAGGGGGGTAATGAAAAACTGTTTTTT; CDR3 protein: CASSPRQGGNEKLFF
V gene: TRBV18; J gene: TRBJ2-2; clone size: NA; D gene: NA; CDR3 DNA: TGTGCCAGCTCACCTCCGGGGTTGGAAACCGGGGAGCTGTTTTTT; CDR3 protein: CASSPPGLETGELFF
V gene: TRBV12-3/TRBV12-4; J gene: TRBJ1-5; clone size: NA; D gene: TRBD1; CDR3 DNA: TGTGCCAGCAGTAAGACAGGGGGCGCGAGCAATCAGCCCCAGCATTTT; CDR3 protein: CASSKTGGASNQPQHF
V gene: TRBV7-2; J gene: TRBJ1-2; clone size: NA; D gene: NA; CDR3 DNA: TGTGCCAGCAGCTTAGTTGGGGCAGGGATTAACTATGGCTACACCTTC; CDR3 protein: CASSLVGAGINYGYTF
V gene: TRBV6-6; J gene: TRBJ1-5; clone size: few; D gene: NA; CDR3 DNA: TGTGCCAGCGGGAAGTCTATTGGCTCCAGGCAGCCCCAGCATTTT; CDR3 protein: CASGKSIGSRQPQHF
V gene: TRBV12-3/TRBV12-4; J gene: TRBJ1-6; clone size: NA; D gene: TRBD1; CDR3 DNA: TGTGCCAGCAACCACAGGGGACCCTATAATTCACCCCTCCACTTT; CDR3 protein: CASNHRGPYNSPLHF
V gene: TRBV7-2; J gene: TRBJ2-1; clone size: few; D gene: NA; CDR3 DNA: TGTGCCAGCAGCTCAGTTGGTAATACCCGGGATGAGCAGTTCTTC; CDR3 protein: CASSSVGNTRDEQFF
V gene: TRBV7-9; J gene: TRBJ2-5; clone size: few; D gene: NA; CDR3 DNA: TGTGCCAGCAGCTTTGGAGGGGGGGCATTCCGAGAGACCCAGTACTTC; CDR3 protein: CASSFGGGAFRETQYF
V gene: TRBV4-3; J gene: TRBJ2-5; clone size: once; D gene: TRBD2; CDR3 DNA: TGCGCCAGCAGCTCACGGATAGCGGGGAAGGAGACCCAGTACTTC; CDR3 protein: CASSSRIAGKETQYF
V gene: TRBV7-8; J gene: TRBJ1-2; clone size: NA; D gene: NA; CDR3 DNA: TGTGCCAGCAGCTTAGAGGGGATAGGCTATGGCTACACCTTC; CDR3 protein: CASSLEGIGYGYTF
V gene: TRBV20-1; J gene: TRBJ2-7; clone size: few; D gene: NA; CDR3 DNA: TGCAGTGCTAGAGGGACAGCCTACGAGCAGTACTTC; CDR3 protein: CSARGTAYEQYF
V gene: TRBV12-3/TRBV12-4; J gene: TRBJ1-4; clone size: many; D gene: TRBD1; CDR3 DNA: TGTGCCAGCAGCGACGGGACAGAAGAAAAACTGTTTTTT; CDR3 protein: CASSDGTEEKLFF
V gene: TRBV5-5; J gene: TRBJ2-3; clone size: once; D gene: TRBD1; CDR3 DNA: TGTGCCAGCAGCTTGGGGACAGGGGTGGATACGCAGTATTTT; CDR3 protein: CASSLGTGVDTQYF
V gene: TRBV18; J gene: TRBJ2-7; clone size: NA; D gene: TRBD1; CDR3 DNA: TGTGCCAGCTCTGGGACAGGGAGGTACGAGCAGTACTTC; CDR3 protein: CASSGTGRYEQYF
V gene: TRBV5-1; J gene: TRBJ2-6; clone size: NA; D gene: NA; CDR3 DNA: TGCGCCAGCAGCTTTGTTCCGTCTGGGGCCAACGTCCTGACTTTC; CDR3 protein: CASSFVPSGANVLTF
V gene: TRBV27; J gene: TRBJ1-5; clone size: NA; D gene: NA; CDR3 DNA: TGTGCCAGCAGTCCGACTCGACAGTCCTTCAATCAGCCCCAGCATTTT; CDR3 protein: CASSPTRQSFNQPQHF
V gene: TRBV6-1; J gene: TRBJ1-2; clone size: few; D gene: NA; CDR3 DNA: TGTGCCAGCAGTGAAACGCAGGGTGCCTATGGCTACACCTTC; CDR3 protein: CASSETQGAYGYTF
V gene: TRBV3-1; J gene: TRBJ2-1; clone size: NA; D gene: NA; CDR3 DNA: TGTGCCAGCAGCCTCTCGGCCGAGCAGTTCTTC; CDR3 protein: CASSLSAEQFF
V gene: TRBV2; J gene: TRBJ1-1; clone size: NA; D gene: NA; CDR3 DNA: TGTGCCAGCAGATGGGGTTTCGGCACTGAAGCTTTCTTT; CDR3 protein: CASRWGFGTEAFF
V gene: TRBV3-1; J gene: TRBJ1-1; clone size: few; D gene: TRBD1; CDR3 DNA: TGTGCCAGCAGCCACTTTGACAGGGGCACTGAAGCTTTCTTT; CDR3 protein: CASSHFDRGTEAFF
V gene: TRBV5-1; J gene: TRBJ1-1; clone size: few; D gene: TRBD1; CDR3 DNA: TGCGCCAGCAGCTACTGGACAGGGAACACTGAAGCTTTCTTT; CDR3 protein: CASSYWTGNTEAFF
V gene: TRBV30; J gene: TRBJ1-6; clone size: NA; D gene: TRBD1; CDR3 DNA: TGTGCCTGGGGGACAGGGGCCGCTTCACCCCTCCACTTT; CDR3 protein: CAWGTGAASPLHF